This record looks at one TCR beta chain sequence and its context. Antigen: not known. The library was made from cDNA and included unique molecular identifiers. Yield was roughly 0.5 million cDNA molecules from 1 to 10 million T cells. TCRdb reanalysed the PCR reads using MiXCR and keeps one entry per CDR3 protein. The table lists about 430,000 distinct CDR3 sequences, about 40% of them singletons. Germline CDR1 SQVTM, CDR2 ANQGSEA. V lost 0 bases and J lost 4, with 11 bases in between. The CDR3 extends over 14 amino acids. These data come from a study of post-analysis software for immune sequencing data. About the research overall: The study covered relapsing-remitting, secondary progressive and progressive-relapsing courses of multiple sclerosis. Findings of the study overall: Those with multiple sclerosis, the patient group, showed significantly lower normalized Chao1 diversity than controls. Under F measure analysis, samples from one preparation batch co-clustered strongly. Roughly 5 TRBV segments occurring more often in patients than controls included TRBV5-6, TRBV5-1 and TRBV20-1.

This clonotype was obtained from a girl aged 2-10 years with multiple sclerosis. What was sequenced was blood. The chain uses TRBV29-1 and TRBJ2-3, with a tentative D call TRBD1 (5 bases). The CDR3 DNA reads TGCAGCGTTGAAGAGCAGGGTCGCGCAGATACGCAGTATTTT. It yields the protein CSVEEQGRADTQYF.